This is a list of T cell receptor beta chains from one sample in a study of cytomegalovirus exposure and HLA in healthy donors. Generated by immunoSEQ multiplex PCR, the TCRdb table keeps only in-frame clones and is missing some. The sample gives 200,000 to 250,000 clones, approximately 82% of which show up once; more than 0.45% is in the top ten. The specimen sequenced was PBMCs. The origin of the receptors is a middle-aged woman in good health and CMV-seronegative. CDR3s include the opening cysteine and the closing phenylalanine or tryptophan. D genes are given only for firm matches. Rows give clone size only sometimes, using once, few, many, or a class for an expanded clone.

clone_size: few; j_call: TRBJ1-1; v_call: TRBV7-3; d_call: .; cdr3_aa: CASSLDRKEAFF; cdr3_nt: TGTGCCAGCAGCCTGGACAGAAAAGAAGCTTTCTTT
clone_size: .; j_call: TRBJ1-5; v_call: TRBV5-1; d_call: .; cdr3_aa: CASSSGLSNQPQHF; cdr3_nt: TGCGCCAGCAGCTCGGGTCTTAGCAATCAGCCCCAGCATTTT
clone_size: .; j_call: TRBJ2-7; v_call: TRBV6-5; d_call: TRBD2; cdr3_aa: CASTSLAGGSYEQYF; cdr3_nt: TGTGCCAGCACCTCACTAGCGGGGGGGTCCTACGAGCAGTACTTC
clone_size: .; j_call: TRBJ1-6; v_call: TRBV5-1; d_call: .; cdr3_aa: CASRMEGKNSPLHF; cdr3_nt: TGCGCCAGCAGAATGGAGGGAAAGAATTCACCCCTCCACTTT
clone_size: .; j_call: TRBJ1-2; v_call: TRBV19; d_call: TRBD1; cdr3_aa: CASSNRGRRGYTF; cdr3_nt: TGTGCCAGTAGTAACAGGGGCCGGCGTGGCTACACCTTC
clone_size: few; j_call: TRBJ2-1; v_call: TRBV9; d_call: .; cdr3_aa: CASSGTSDYEQFF; cdr3_nt: TGTGCCAGCAGCGGAACTTCAGACTATGAGCAGTTCTTC
clone_size: .; j_call: TRBJ1-5; v_call: TRBV10-2; d_call: .; cdr3_aa: CASRQGFNQPQHF; cdr3_nt: TGCGCCAGCAGGCAGGGGTTCAATCAGCCCCAGCATTTT
clone_size: .; j_call: TRBJ1-5; v_call: TRBV10-3; d_call: .; cdr3_aa: CAISQEAQHF; cdr3_nt: TGTGCCATCAGTCAGGAGGCCCAGCATTTT
clone_size: .; j_call: TRBJ2-7; v_call: TRBV2; d_call: TRBD1; cdr3_aa: CASRGMTGKVGEQYF; cdr3_nt: TGTGCCAGCAGGGGAATGACAGGGAAGGTGGGTGAGCAGTACTTC
clone_size: .; j_call: TRBJ2-7; v_call: TRBV5-1; d_call: .; cdr3_aa: CASSSDNSYEQYF; cdr3_nt: TGCGCCAGCAGCTCGGACAACTCCTACGAGCAGTACTTC
clone_size: .; j_call: TRBJ2-1; v_call: TRBV15; d_call: TRBD1; cdr3_aa: CATSREWDSYNEQFF; cdr3_nt: TGTGCCACCAGCAGAGAATGGGACAGCTACAATGAGCAGTTCTTC
clone_size: .; j_call: TRBJ2-1; v_call: TRBV27; d_call: .; cdr3_aa: CASSFQALYNEQFF; cdr3_nt: TGTGCCAGCAGTTTCCAGGCCCTATACAATGAGCAGTTCTTC
clone_size: .; j_call: TRBJ1-1; v_call: TRBV5-1; d_call: .; cdr3_aa: CASRAPGGGNTEAFF; cdr3_nt: TGCGCCAGCAGGGCCCCGGGGGGAGGGAACACTGAAGCTTTCTTT